One sample yielded the 26 T cell receptor beta chains listed below, sequenced in a study of control samples from healthy donors and cancer patients. Repertoires were generated with immunoSEQ multiplex PCR, while TCRdb's copy carries only in-frame clones and drops some. The table has 150,000 to 200,000 clones, about 92% seen once. Sequencing used blood. The receptors shown here come from a man aged 25 to 45 in good health.

The chain has TRBV3-1 (or the pseudogene TRBV3-2) and TRBJ2-7, with TRBD2 as a possible D gene (6 bases). The length of the CDR3 is 16 residues. V gave up 1 base and J gave up 0 bases, with 13 bases separating them. Per the germline V gene, CDR1 is LGHDT and CDR2 is YNNKEL (reference sequence). The CDR3 nucleotides are TGTGCCAGCAGCCAAGGCAGGGCTAGCGACTCCTACGAGCAGTACTTC. Its translation is CASSQGRASDSYEQYF.

This CDR3 reads CASSLTGADYGYTF. As DNA, the CDR3 is TGTGCCAGCAGCTTAACGGGGGCCGACTATGGCTACACCTTC. The chain uses TRBV7-9 and TRBJ1-2; D is perhaps TRBD1 (6 bases). The V gene lost 2 bases and the J gene lost 3 bases, with 10 bases spanning the gap. Germline CDR1 reads SEHNR; CDR2 reads FQNEAQ (reference sequence). This CDR3 has 14 amino acids.

The V call is TRBV30, the J call TRBJ1-6; D is undetermined. Between the trimmed V and J ends, which lost 2 bases and 7 bases, there was a span of 6 bases. The CDR3 totals 12 residues. Germline loops: CDR1 GTSNPN, CDR2 SVGIG (reference sequence). This chain's CDR3 is CAWSRGNSPLHF. In DNA, the CDR3 is TGTGCCTGGAGTAGAGGGAATTCACCCCTCCACTTT.

This clone was seen only once. V is TRBV30 and J is TRBJ1-4; 9 bases map to TRBD1. Germline assignment: CDR1 GTSNPN and CDR2 SVGIG (reference sequence). Unmatched junction bases numbered 5, after V lost 1 base and J lost 8 bases. The CDR3 has 14 amino acids. CDR3 DNA: TGTGCCTGGAGTGACAGGGGGCAAAAGGAAAAACTGTTTTTT. Translation: CAWSDRGQKEKLFF.

The J gene is TRBJ1-4, the V gene TRBV6-5, with 7 bases matching TRBD1. Germline assignment: CDR1 MNHEY and CDR2 SVGAGI. CDR3 length equals 14 residues. V lost 8 bases to trimming and J lost 3 bases; unmatched junction nucleotides: 6. CDR3 bases: TGTGCCAGCGGCGGGGGACAGCCTAATGAAAAACTGTTTTTT. This codes for CASGGGQPNEKLFF.

The rearrangement uses TRBV2 and TRBJ2-2; 7 nucleotides match TRBD1. The V gene's germline CDR1 is SNHLY and CDR2 FYNNEI. This CDR3 spans 14 amino acids. Trimming at V came to 6 bases and at J to 5 bases, leaving 6 bases not matched to a gene. CDR3: CASSQGGWTGELFF. The CDR3 nucleotides are TGTGCCAGCAGCCAAGGGGGCTGGACCGGGGAGCTGTTTTTT. The full variable domain, completed using reference TRBV2 and TRBJ2-2, is EPEVTQTPSHQVTQMGQEVILRCVPISNHLYFYWYRQILGQKVEFLVSFYNNEISEKSEIFDDQFSVERPDGSNFTLKIRSTKLEDSAMYFCASSQGGWTGELFFGEGSRLTVL.

In the case of this clone: This probably arose from a read error, given a far larger clone one base away. In DNA form, the CDR3 reads TGTGCCAGCAGACGACAGGTCTCCTACGAGCAGTACTTC. Residues: CASRRQVSYEQYF. The rearrangement joins TRBV12-3 or TRBV12-4 to TRBJ2-7; D possibly corresponds to TRBD1 (6 bases). V lost 6 bases and J lost 0, with 9 bases in between. The CDR3 is made up of 13 amino acids.

This rearrangement joins TRBV5-1 to TRBJ2-2, with 8 bases fitting TRBD1. CDR3 length: 15 residues. Germline CDR1 reads SGHRS; CDR2 reads YFSETQ. J lost 3 bases, V lost 4 bases, and 5 bases had no gene match. The CDR3 bases are TGCGCCAGCAGCCCCGGGACAGGATACACCGGGGAGCTGTTTTTT. Translating it yields CASSPGTGYTGELFF.

This clone has a single count. The genes are TRBV14 and TRBJ1-6, with D uncertain. Germline CDR1 is SGHDN and CDR2 is FVKESK. The V and J ends lost 0 bases and 14 bases respectively, with 11 bases between them. CDR3 length: 13 amino acids. The DNA for the CDR3 is TGTGCCAGCAGCCAAGATGCCCAGATAACCCTCCACTTT. This sequence encodes CASSQDAQITLHF.

The chain links TRBV5-1 to TRBJ1-3, with D possibly matching TRBD1 (6 bases). Germline V lookup: CDR1 SGHRS, CDR2 YFSETQ. The CDR3 runs 15 residues. V dropped 3 bases and J dropped 4 bases, with 14 bases sitting between them. The CDR3 sequence: CASSSGDLGGNTIYF. The DNA for the CDR3 is TGCGCCAGCAGCTCAGGGGACTTGGGCGGAAACACCATATATTTT.

The V and J genes are TRBV5-6 and TRBJ1-6; tentative D call: TRBD1 (5 bases). The CDR3 length is 13 residues. Per germline, CDR1 SGHDT and CDR2 YYEEEE. Between the trimmed V and J ends, which lost 5 bases and 7 bases, there was a span of 10 bases. CDR3 DNA sequence: TGTGCCAGCAGGGGGGGTTGGAATTCACCCCTCCACTTT. Protein product: CASRGGWNSPLHF.

This clone has just one count. The chain couples TRBV30 to TRBJ2-3, with D maybe TRBD2 (6 bases). Trimming shortened V by 4 bases and J by 4 bases, and 12 bases separated the two germline ends. CDR1 and CDR2 from the germline V gene are GTSNPN and SVGIG (reference sequence). CDR3 length: 13 residues. CDR3 in amino acids: CAWNKGGPDTQYF. In DNA, the CDR3 is TGTGCCTGGAATAAGGGAGGTCCAGATACGCAGTATTTT.

V gene TRBV5-1 combines with J gene TRBJ1-5; TRBD1 aligns across 7 bases. CDR3 length: 15 residues. The ends lost 0 bases at V and 5 bases at J; junction bases unmatched: 5. Germline V gene lookup returns CDR1 SGHRS and CDR2 YFSETQ. The CDR3 loop reads CASSLDGQAHQPQHF. The CDR3 DNA sequence: TGCGCCAGCAGCTTGGATGGACAGGCCCATCAGCCCCAGCATTTT. The full variable domain, rest sourced from reference TRBV5-1 and TRBJ1-5, is KAGVTQTPRYLIKTRGQQVTLSCSPISGHRSVSWYQQTPGQGLQFLFEYFSETQRNKGNFPGRFSGRQFSNSRSEMNVSTLELGDSALYLCASSLDGQAHQPQHFGDGTRLSIL.

This sequence joins TRBV30 and TRBJ1-2; no clear D. CDR3 length: 13 amino acids. The germline V and J ends were trimmed by 0 bases and 2 bases, with 7 bases remaining between them. Germline V gene lookup returns CDR1 GTSNPN and CDR2 SVGIG (reference sequence). Here the CDR3 reads CAWSVSGNYGYTF. Here the CDR3 DNA reads TGTGCCTGGAGTGTCAGTGGGAACTATGGCTACACCTTC. Combining the CDR3 with reference TRBV30 and TRBJ1-2 gives the whole variable domain SQTIHQWPATLVQPVGSPLSLECTVEGTSNPNLYWYRQAAGRGLQLLFYSVGIGQISSEVPQNLSASRPQDRQFILSSKKLLLSDSGFYLCAWSVSGNYGYTFGSGTRLTVV.

The rearrangement uses TRBV5-6 and TRBJ1-2; 8 nucleotides line up with TRBD1. The CDR3 sequence is 15 residues long. Per germline, CDR1 SGHDT and CDR2 YYEEEE. V was pared by 3 bases and J by 6 bases, with 10 bases of the junction left unmatched. The CDR3 coding sequence is TGTGCCAGCAGCTCTATTACAGGGGGTATGGATGGCTACACCTTC. It translates to CASSSITGGMDGYTF.

The sample holds a few counts of this clone. The V call is TRBV10-1, the J call TRBJ1-1, with D possibly TRBD1 on 6 matching bases. The length of the CDR3 is 13 residues. Germline CDR1 and CDR2: WNHNN and SYGVQD (reference sequence). V was cut by 4 bases and J by 5 bases, with 11 bases left in between. The DNA of the CDR3 is TGCGCCAGCAGTGTTACAGGGCCAACTGAAGCTTTCTTT. It is translated as CASSVTGPTEAFF.

The rearrangement uses TRBV4-1 and TRBJ2-7; 7 nucleotides align to TRBD2. The V gene end was trimmed by 4 bases and the J gene end by 0 bases; junction bases not matched to a gene: 6. The CDR3 covers 15 residues. Looked up from germline, CDR1 is MGHRA and CDR2 is YSYEKL. Written as DNA, the CDR3 is TGCGCCAGCAGCCCTAGCGGAATGAGCTCCTACGAGCAGTACTTC. Encoded protein: CASSPSGMSSYEQYF.

This chain uses TRBV27 with TRBJ2-5; perhaps TRBD2 as D (5 bases). CDR1 and CDR2 from the germline V gene are MNHEY and SMNVEV (reference sequence). V lost 7 bases and J 5 bases, leaving 20 bases between the germline ends. The CDR3 length is 15 residues. The chain's CDR3 is CASTGAGSSWETQYF. The CDR3 DNA is TGTGCCAGCACGGGCGCGGGTTCGAGCTGGGAGACCCAGTACTTC.

This clone came up once. The chain couples TRBV4-3 to TRBJ2-3; D is possibly TRBD1 (7 bases). The CDR3 is 16 residues long. V lost 0 bases to trimming and J lost 6 bases, with 16 bases between them. The germline V gene encodes CDR1 LGHNA and CDR2 YSLEER. For the CDR3, the DNA is TGCGCCAGCAGCCAAGATCTGCGGCAGGGGGGCGATACGCAGTATTTT. Its protein is CASSQDLRQGGDTQYF.

This rearrangement joins TRBV6-4 to TRBJ2-2; 8 nucleotides align to TRBD1. The V and J ends lost 10 bases and 1 base, in that order; junction bases with no gene match: 8. Germline lookup yields CDR1 MRHNA and CDR2 SNTAGT. This CDR3 is 15 amino acids long. The CDR3 loop is CATSTGTGNTGELFF. In nucleotides, the CDR3 is TGTGCCACCTCGACCGGGACAGGGAACACCGGGGAGCTGTTTTTT.

The rearrangement links TRBV5-5 to TRBJ2-7; possibly TRBD1 for D (6 bases). The V gene lost 2 bases and the J gene lost 5 bases, with 8 bases spanning the gap. Germline assignment: CDR1 SGHKS and CDR2 YYEKEE (reference sequence). This CDR3 is 12 amino acids long. As DNA, the CDR3 is TGTGCCAGCAGCTTAGGGACAAACGAGCAGTACTTC. Encoded protein: CASSLGTNEQYF.

The CDR3 DNA is TGTGCCACCAGTGATGGGACCGCTCAGTTCTTC. Its translation: CATSDGTAQFF. The rearrangement uses TRBV24-1 and TRBJ2-1; D tentatively reads TRBD1 or TRBD2 (5 bases each). CDR1 KGHDR and CDR2 SFDVKD come from the germline V gene. The CDR3 covers 11 residues. Deletions cut 3 bases from V and 13 bases from J, with 9 bases between.

This chain joins TRBV19 and TRBJ2-7; 7 bases agree with TRBD1. This CDR3 comprises 13 residues. Germline V lookup: CDR1 LNHDA, CDR2 SQIVND (reference sequence). Germline trimming cut 3 bases from V and 6 bases from J; bases unmatched to any gene: 5. The CDR3 DNA reads TGTGCCAGTAGTATTAGACAGGGCGGCGAGCAGTACTTC. Translating it yields CASSIRQGGEQYF.

J is TRBJ2-1 and V is TRBV7-2; D gene ambiguous. Germline CDR1 and CDR2: SGHTA and FQGNSA. This CDR3 is built from 13 residues. Trimming took off 2 bases at V and 6 bases at J, with 8 bases between the two ends. The CDR3 coding sequence is TGTGCCAGCAGCTTATACAGCCTCAATGAGCAGTTCTTC. It encodes CASSLYSLNEQFF.

The genes are TRBV9 and TRBJ1-5; TRBD1 matches at 9 bases. Trimming removed 7 bases from V and 7 bases from J; junction bases left unmatched: 12. Germline V lookup: CDR1 SGDLS, CDR2 YYNGEE. There are 15 residues in the CDR3. CDR3 region: CASPPITGGEQPQHF. DNA of the CDR3: TGTGCCAGCCCCCCGATAACAGGGGGCGAACAGCCCCAGCATTTT.

This chain connects TRBV28 to TRBJ2-2; TRBD2 matches 15 bases. Trimming at V came to 6 bases and at J to 6 bases, leaving 11 bases not matched to a gene. From germline, CDR1 is MDHEN and CDR2 SYDVKM. This CDR3 is 18 amino acids long. CDR3 amino acids: CASSRTRTSGRGAGELFF. Here the CDR3 DNA reads TGTGCCAGCAGCCGCACCAGGACTAGCGGGAGGGGGGCCGGGGAGCTGTTTTTT.